The rows below give T cell receptor beta chains drawn from one sample of a study of blood T cell repertoires in COVID-19. Produced via immunoSEQ multiplex PCR; TCRdb's table is partial and in-frame only. Counted here are some 150,000 clones, approximately 89% occurring once; the ten biggest clones make up around 1.5%. The sequenced sample consisted of peripheral blood. These receptors all come from a human donor in a cohort sampled during active COVID-19. Each CDR3 is given with its conserved first and last residue. The D gene is left open where the match is weak. The size entry is marked missing in some rows and otherwise reads once, few, many or a size class.

d_call	v_call	j_call	clone_size	cdr3_aa	cdr3_nt
TRBD2	TRBV19	TRBJ2-3	once	CASSMLAGGLRSTDTQYF	TGTGCCAGTAGCATGCTAGCGGGGGGCCTAAGAAGCACAGATACGCAGTATTTT
TRBD2	TRBV2	TRBJ2-2	-	CASSEALPGLAGGPGELFF	TGTGCCAGCAGTGAAGCGCTTCCGGGACTAGCGGGGGGGCCCGGGGAGCTGTTTTTT
TRBD2	TRBV5-1	TRBJ2-7	-	CASRGRGPNSYEQYF	TGCGCCAGCAGGGGGAGGGGCCCGAACTCCTACGAGCAGTACTTC
TRBD1	TRBV7-9	TRBJ1-5	-	CASSLTGNGQPQHF	TGTGCCAGCAGCTTGACAGGGAATGGTCAGCCCCAGCATTTT
-	TRBV11-2	TRBJ1-1	-	CASSLESGVNTEAFF	TGTGCCAGCAGCTTAGAGTCCGGGGTGAACACTGAAGCTTTCTTT
-	TRBV27	TRBJ2-5	-	CASSLSTGVQETQYF	TGTGCCAGCAGTCTCAGCACGGGGGTTCAAGAGACCCAGTACTTC
-	TRBV5-5	TRBJ2-1	-	CASSWGTEGEFF	TGTGCCAGCAGCTGGGGAACTGAAGGGGAGTTCTTC
-	TRBV28	TRBJ1-4	-	CASMWSLNEKLFF	TGTGCCAGCATGTGGAGCCTAAATGAAAAACTGTTTTTT
-	TRBV4-1	TRBJ2-3	-	CASSQSLQRGSDTQYF	TGCGCCAGCAGCCAATCTTTGCAAAGGGGATCCGATACGCAGTATTTT
-	TRBV2	TRBJ1-5	-	CASRKEQGSNQPQHF	TGTGCCAGCAGGAAAGAACAGGGTAGCAATCAGCCCCAGCATTTT
TRBD2	TRBV6-6	TRBJ2-3	-	CASSLPSGGVTDTQYF	TGTGCCAGCAGTCTTCCTAGCGGGGGGGTTACAGATACGCAGTATTTT
-	TRBV2	TRBJ1-2	-	CASSPTGGALEGYGYTF	TGTGCCAGCAGTCCTACGGGGGGGGCGCTTGAAGGCTATGGCTACACCTTC
TRBD1	TRBV5-6	TRBJ1-4	once	CASSWGQGGEKLFF	TGTGCCAGCAGCTGGGGACAGGGAGGAGAAAAACTGTTTTTT
-	TRBV7-2	TRBJ1-6	-	CASSLRGWNSPLHF	TGTGCCAGCAGCTTAAGGGGGTGGAATTCACCCCTCCACTTT
-	TRBV5-1	TRBJ2-1	-	CASSHGLFSNEQFF	TGCGCCAGCAGTCACGGGTTGTTTTCCAATGAGCAGTTCTTC
TRBD1	TRBV4-2	TRBJ1-2	-	CASSQDRGSDYGYTF	TGTGCCAGCAGCCAAGACAGGGGGTCGGACTATGGCTACACCTTC
-	TRBV7-6	TRBJ2-2	-	CASSLLIRTPNTGELFF	TGTGCCAGCAGCTTATTGATTAGGACACCGAACACCGGGGAGCTGTTTTTT
TRBD2	TRBV18	TRBJ2-3	-	CASSPLRTSGGVTDTQYF	TGTGCCAGCTCACCGCTCCGGACTAGCGGGGGTGTGACAGATACGCAGTATTTT
TRBD1	TRBV4-3	TRBJ1-1	-	CASSQDPPGQRSLQNTEAFF	TGCGCCAGCAGCCAAGATCCTCCGGGACAGAGGAGCTTACAGAACACTGAAGCTTTCTTT
-	TRBV5-8	TRBJ1-1	-	CASSLVYTEAFF	TGTGCCAGCAGCTTGGTCTACACTGAAGCTTTCTTT
TRBD2	TRBV9	TRBJ2-3	-	CASSDLLAGGADTQYF	TGTGCCAGCAGCGACCTACTAGCGGGGGGGGCAGATACGCAGTATTTT
TRBD1	TRBV6-1	TRBJ2-7	-	CASSEQGDSYEQYF	TGTGCCAGCAGTGAGCAGGGGGACTCCTACGAGCAGTACTTC
-	TRBV20-1	TRBJ2-7	once	CSASRQGVFYEQYF	TGCAGTGCTAGTAGGCAGGGTGTGTTCTACGAGCAGTACTTC
-	TRBV7-2	TRBJ1-2	-	CASSPNPGHGYGYTF	TGTGCCAGCAGTCCAAACCCGGGACACGGCTATGGCTACACCTTC
-	TRBV2	TRBJ1-6	few	CASFGQTNSPLHF	TGTGCCAGCTTTGGACAGACGAATTCACCCCTCCACTTT
TRBD1	TRBV30	TRBJ2-2	-	CAWRLTGTNTGELFF	TGTGCCTGGAGGTTGACAGGGACCAACACCGGGGAGCTGTTTTTT
-	TRBV27	TRBJ2-7	-	CASSLSVTGHLEQYF	TGTGCCAGCAGTTTATCAGTAACAGGACATCTCGAGCAGTACTTC
TRBD1	TRBV6-7	TRBJ1-1	once	CASSYTAGQLNTEAFF	TGTGCCAGCAGTTACACCGCGGGACAGCTGAACACTGAAGCTTTCTTT
TRBD1	TRBV18	TRBJ1-1	-	CASSPNRGAEAFF	TGTGCCAGCTCACCGAACAGGGGCGCTGAAGCTTTCTTT
TRBD2	TRBV5-1	TRBJ2-1	-	CASKQEPSGYNEQFF	TGCGCCAGCAAACAGGAGCCTAGCGGCTACAATGAGCAGTTCTTC
-	TRBV5-4	TRBJ2-3	-	CASSLLGGGRGDTQYF	TGTGCCAGCAGCTTACTTGGCGGGGGCCGTGGCGATACGCAGTATTTT
-	TRBV7-9	TRBJ1-3	-	CASSRRTISGNTIYF	TGTGCCAGCAGCCGGAGGACCATCTCTGGAAACACCATATATTTT
-	TRBV6-1	TRBJ2-2	-	CASSELRQGNTGELFF	TGTGCCAGCAGTGAATTAAGGCAGGGGAACACCGGGGAGCTGTTTTTT
-	TRBV29-1	TRBJ1-2	-	CSARDTGNYGYTF	TGCAGCGCCCGAGATACAGGGAACTATGGCTACACCTTC
-	TRBV5-1	TRBJ2-3	-	CASSPRALTDTQYF	TGCGCCAGCAGCCCGAGGGCCCTCACAGATACGCAGTATTTT
TRBD1	TRBV9	TRBJ1-4	-	CASSFRQGLGEKLFF	TGTGCCAGCAGCTTCCGACAGGGACTCGGGGAAAAACTGTTTTTT
-	TRBV6-2/TRBV6-3	TRBJ2-1	-	CASSSLPGGLYNEQFF	TGTGCCAGCAGCTCCCTTCCGGGGGGCCTGTACAATGAGCAGTTCTTC
-	TRBV25-1	TRBJ1-1	-	CASRKLWTEAFF	TGTGCCAGCAGGAAACTATGGACTGAAGCTTTCTTT
-	TRBV7-9	TRBJ1-5	-	CASSFPLRGPDQPQHF	TGTGCCAGCAGCTTCCCCCTCAGGGGTCCCGATCAGCCCCAGCATTTT
TRBD1	TRBV3-1/TRBV3-2	TRBJ1-1	-	CASSRGQGDTEAFF	TGTGCCAGCAGCCGCGGGCAGGGGGACACTGAAGCTTTCTTT
TRBD1	TRBV27	TRBJ2-1	-	CATLRGQGPYSPNEQFF	TGTGCCACCTTGAGGGGACAGGGCCCTTACTCACCCAATGAGCAGTTCTTC
-	TRBV12-3/TRBV12-4	TRBJ2-2	-	CASSLSVTGELFF	TGTGCCAGCAGTTTGTCGGTCACCGGGGAGCTGTTTTTT
TRBD1	TRBV9	TRBJ2-1	-	CASSPRQGAANEQFF	TGTGCCAGCAGCCCCCGACAGGGGGCCGCCAATGAGCAGTTCTTC
TRBD2	TRBV5-6	TRBJ2-1	-	CASSFVTSGGSYNEQFF	TGTGCCAGCAGCTTTGTCACTAGCGGGGGCTCCTACAATGAGCAGTTCTTC
TRBD1	TRBV25-1	TRBJ1-6	-	CASSGRLAGTANSPLHF	TGTGCCAGCAGTGGGAGACTTGCCGGGACAGCGAATTCACCCCTCCACTTT
-	TRBV19	TRBJ2-1	-	CASSIDTPRGNEQFF	TGTGCCAGTAGTATAGACACTCCCCGGGGAAATGAGCAGTTCTTC
-	TRBV5-1	TRBJ2-3	-	CASSLEGREGTDTQYF	TGCGCCAGCAGCTTGGAGGGCAGGGAAGGCACAGATACGCAGTATTTT
-	TRBV7-8	TRBJ1-1	-	CASSPHARLDTEAFF	TGTGCCAGCAGCCCCCACGCGCGGTTGGACACTGAAGCTTTCTTT
-	TRBV29-1	TRBJ1-5	-	CSVAGPGLPQHF	TGCAGCGTTGCAGGGCCTGGGTTGCCCCAGCATTTT
-	TRBV30	TRBJ1-1	-	CAWSAGIYTEAFF	TGTGCCTGGAGTGCAGGGATATACACTGAAGCTTTCTTT
TRBD1	TRBV7-2	TRBJ2-7	-	CASSLPRDRSYEQYF	TGTGCCAGCAGCTTACCGAGGGACAGGTCCTACGAGCAGTACTTC
TRBD1	TRBV5-6	TRBJ1-2	-	CASSPLGNRGGDYGYTF	TGTGCCAGCAGCCCCTTGGGTAACAGGGGAGGCGACTATGGCTACACCTTC
TRBD1	TRBV6-4	TRBJ2-7	-	CASSDQDRTSYEQYF	TGTGCCAGCAGTGACCAGGACAGGACCTCCTACGAGCAGTACTTC
-	TRBV12-3/TRBV12-4	TRBJ2-7	-	CASSLAPTGEQYF	TGTGCCAGCAGTTTAGCCCCGACGGGAGAGCAGTACTTC
-	TRBV12-5	TRBJ2-5	once	CASVRTLGGQETQYF	TGTGCTAGTGTTCGGACTCTGGGTGGCCAAGAGACCCAGTACTTC
-	TRBV2	TRBJ2-7	-	CASREPGREYEQYF	TGTGCCAGCAGGGAACCGGGACGGGAGTACGAGCAGTACTTC
TRBD2	TRBV4-2	TRBJ2-3	-	CASSQDTSGGAGDTQYF	TGTGCCAGCAGCCAGGATACTAGCGGGGGGGCAGGAGATACGCAGTATTTT
-	TRBV14	TRBJ2-6	-	CASSRHVSGANVLTF	TGTGCCAGCAGCCGACACGTCTCTGGGGCCAACGTCCTGACTTTC
-	TRBV6-5	TRBJ2-1	-	CASSYGGGVQFF	TGTGCCAGCAGTTATGGAGGGGGGGTGCAGTTCTTC